This TCR beta chain was captured by sequencing in a study of monozygotic twins with inflammatory bowel disease. Germline V lookup: CDR1 MDHEN, CDR2 SYDVKM. The CDR3 sequence is 15 residues long. From its re-call of the 5' RACE reads, TCRdb lists each CDR3 protein once, without DNA. Found here are 350,000 to 550,000 distinct CDR3 sequences; the top ten clones hold 2.4%. This TCR was recovered from a human donor with ulcerative colitis or Crohn's disease, or a healthy co-twin of an affected twin (not recorded which). The V call is TRBV28, the J call TRBJ1-1; TCRdb's assignment of TRBD1 cannot be checked, as there is no DNA. Sequencing was done on a sample of blood. This chain's CDR3 is CASSPSRGLNTEAFF.